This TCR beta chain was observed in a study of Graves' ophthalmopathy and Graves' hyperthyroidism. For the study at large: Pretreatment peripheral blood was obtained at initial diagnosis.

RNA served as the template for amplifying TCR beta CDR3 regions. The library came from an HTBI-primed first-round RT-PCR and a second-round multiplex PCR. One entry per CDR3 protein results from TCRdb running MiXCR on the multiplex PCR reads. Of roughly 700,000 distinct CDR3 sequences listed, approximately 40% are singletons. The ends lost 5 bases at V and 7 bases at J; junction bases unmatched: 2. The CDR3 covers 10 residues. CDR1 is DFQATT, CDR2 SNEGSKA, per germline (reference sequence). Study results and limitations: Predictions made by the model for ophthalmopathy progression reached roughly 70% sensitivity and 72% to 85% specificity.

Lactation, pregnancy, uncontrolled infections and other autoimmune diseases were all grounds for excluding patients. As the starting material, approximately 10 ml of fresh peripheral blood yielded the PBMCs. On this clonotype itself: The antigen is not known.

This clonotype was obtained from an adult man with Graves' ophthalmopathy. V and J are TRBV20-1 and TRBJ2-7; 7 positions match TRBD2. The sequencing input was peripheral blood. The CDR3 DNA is TGCAGTGCTGGACTAGAAGAGCAGTACTTC. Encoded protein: CSAGLEEQYF.